Detailed here is one T cell receptor beta chain. This entry belongs to a study of cytomegalovirus exposure and HLA in healthy donors. The CDR3 is 14 residues long. The germline CDR1 and CDR2 sequences are SGDLS and YYNGEE. V lost 5 bases to trimming and J lost 5 bases, with 14 bases between them. It was with 60 Vbeta and 13 Jbeta primers that the PCR ran. TCRdb's table, derived via immunoSEQ multiplex PCR, lists solely in-frame clones and lacks some. The sample carries some 130,000 clones, 83% recorded once. The chain recombines TRBV9 with TRBJ2-1, with a tentative D call TRBD2 (5 bases). Source material: PBMCs. This TCR was sampled from a girl aged 2 to 10 in good health and CMV-seronegative. The CDR3 is CASSFTGLDNEQFF. DNA of the CDR3: TGTGCCAGCAGTTTTACGGGATTGGACAATGAGCAGTTCTTC.